These 27 T cell receptor beta chains share one sample of origin, sequenced in a study of T cells expressing NK-cell markers. TCRdb reprocessed the 5' RACE reads, keeping one entry per CDR3 protein, no DNA. With around 380,000 distinct CDR3 sequences in the sample, the ten largest clones hold about 10%. Sequencing used blood T cells: a sorted CD56 or NKG2C T cell subset, CD4+ or CD8+ T cells, or bulk PBMC T cells (not recorded which). The source is a woman between 45 and 60 years old in good health.

The J gene is TRBJ2-1, the V gene TRBV4-1; TCRdb proposes TRBD1, but this gene call is untestable without DNA. Germline loops: CDR1 MGHRA, CDR2 YSYEKL. This CDR3 spans 16 amino acids. This CDR3 is CASSQEGGIVYNEQFF.

This rearrangement joins TRBV7-9 to TRBJ1-2; TCRdb calls TRBD1, which cannot be checked without DNA. In germline, CDR1 is SEHNR, CDR2 FQNEAQ (reference sequence). The length of the CDR3 is 14 residues. The CDR3 sequence: CASSQSNRADGYTF.

The CDR3 spells CASSPPRATGGEQFF. This chain joins TRBV28 and TRBJ2-1; lacking DNA, the TRBD2 call made by TCRdb goes unchecked. The CDR3 contains 15 residues. CDR1 and CDR2 from the germline V gene are MDHEN and SYDVKM. Full variable domain (remainder filled in from reference TRBV28 and TRBJ2-1): DVKVTQSSRYLVKRTGEKVFLECVQDMDHENMFWYRQDPGLGLRLIYFSYDVKMKEKGDIPEGYSVSREKKERFSLILESASTNQTSMYLCASSPPRATGGEQFFGPGTRLTVL.

The chain is built from TRBV29-1 and TRBJ2-5; lacking DNA, the TRBD1 call made by TCRdb goes unchecked. Germline lookup yields CDR1 SQVTM and CDR2 ANQGSEA. This CDR3 has 14 amino acids. The CDR3 loop is CSVDGTGGGETQYF.

The gene calls are TRBV5-1 and TRBJ2-2; TCRdb's D gene call, TRBD2, goes unchecked for lack of DNA. Germline loops: CDR1 SGHRS, CDR2 YFSETQ. The CDR3 is 17 residues long. CDR3 amino acids: CASRNWAGASNTGELFF.

The CDR3 sequence is CASSSSRRGSNQPQHF. V usage is TRBV12-3 or TRBV12-4 and J usage is TRBJ1-5; TCRdb names TRBD1, which stays unverified in the absence of DNA. The CDR3 has 16 residues.

This chain's CDR3 is CASSLGTTRVGTDTQYF. V and J are TRBV5-1 and TRBJ2-3; with no DNA, the TCRdb D assignment of TRBD1 cannot be verified. CDR1 is SGHRS and CDR2 is YFSETQ in the germline V gene. The CDR3 has 17 amino acids.

The chain carries TRBV7-9 and TRBJ2-7; TCRdb selects TRBD1, and the lack of DNA leaves this call unchecked. From germline, CDR1 is SEHNR and CDR2 FQNEAQ (reference sequence). This CDR3 comprises 12 residues. The CDR3 is CAYGQNSYEQYF.

The V and J genes are TRBV2 and TRBJ2-1; TCRdb's D gene call, TRBD1, goes unchecked for lack of DNA. CDR1 and CDR2 (germline): SNHLY, FYNNEI. This CDR3 region has 13 residues. The chain's CDR3 is CASSEGTGGEQFF.

This chain connects TRBV24-1 to TRBJ2-5. Germline V lookup: CDR1 KGHDR, CDR2 SFDVKD. The CDR3 is made up of 14 amino acids. CDR3 in amino acids: CATSTQEPQETQYF.

Here the CDR3 reads CASSFGLEGEKLFF. V gene TRBV6-5 combines with J gene TRBJ1-4. The CDR3 has 14 residues. CDR1 MNHEY and CDR2 SVGAGI come from the germline V gene.

V and J are TRBV4-1 and TRBJ2-7; TCRdb outputs TRBD1, but without DNA this stays unchecked. The CDR3 has 15 amino acids. CDR1 is MGHRA and CDR2 is YSYEKL in the germline V gene. The CDR3 loop is CASSQDWQGYYEQYF.

The CDR3 spells CASSLAGASFRTGELFF. This sequence joins TRBV5-1 and TRBJ2-2; TCRdb picks TRBD1, but there is no DNA to check that call. The CDR3 has 17 amino acids. Per germline, CDR1 SGHRS and CDR2 YFSETQ.

The V and J genes are TRBV4-2 and TRBJ2-7; TCRdb names TRBD2, which stays unverified in the absence of DNA. Germline V gene data show CDR1 as LGHNA and CDR2 as YNFKEQ. This CDR3 contains 17 residues. CDR3 amino acids: CASSDRYYRAGNYEQYF.

The chain recombines TRBV12-3 or TRBV12-4 with TRBJ2-1; TCRdb picks TRBD1, but there is no DNA to check that call. This CDR3 has 15 amino acids. CDR3: CASTPGTGRSNEQFF.

The CDR3 spells CAVEGNTGELFF. The gene calls are TRBV12-3 or TRBV12-4 and TRBJ2-2. The CDR3 contains 12 residues.

This chain joins TRBV7-3 and TRBJ2-1; as DNA is missing, the TRBD2 call by TCRdb cannot be tested. CDR3 length: 12 residues. Germline CDR1 SGHTA, CDR2 FQGTGA. The CDR3 reads CASSHPRGEQFF.

The rearrangement joins TRBV11-2 to TRBJ2-1. CDR1 and CDR2 from the germline V gene are SGHAT and FQNNGV. This CDR3 is 13 amino acids long. The CDR3 sequence is CASSLVGPNEQFF.

The V call is TRBV12-3 or TRBV12-4, the J call TRBJ1-3. The CDR3 consists of 13 residues. The CDR3 loop is CASTPRAGNTIYF.

The chain recombines TRBV3-1 with TRBJ1-2; as DNA is missing, the TRBD1 call by TCRdb cannot be tested. The CDR3 length is 15 residues. Germline CDR1 LGHDT, CDR2 YNNKEL (reference sequence). CDR3 region: CASSQDPRGRGGYTF.

The chain is built from TRBV13 and TRBJ1-1; TCRdb gives TRBD1 as the D gene, but with no DNA this cannot be confirmed. This CDR3 contains 20 residues. The germline V gene has CDR1 PRHDT and CDR2 FYEKMQ (reference sequence). The CDR3 region is CASSLVPHVTGPGMNTEAFF.

The rearrangement links TRBV5-1 to TRBJ1-2. This CDR3 spans 13 amino acids. In germline, CDR1 is SGHRS, CDR2 YFSETQ. The CDR3 protein is CASSDDGQLGYTF.

This rearrangement joins TRBV15 to TRBJ2-2. Per germline, CDR1 LNHNV and CDR2 YYDKDF (reference sequence). This CDR3 region has 15 residues. The CDR3 protein is CATSRDRTVTGELFF.

The genes are TRBV18 and TRBJ2-1; the TCRdb call, TRBD2, lacks DNA for checking. The CDR3 consists of 15 residues. Germline V gene sequence: CDR1 KGHSH, CDR2 LQKENI. CDR3 region: CASSPVPGRGVEQFF.

The V call is TRBV20-1, the J call TRBJ1-1. The germline gives CDR1 DFQATT, CDR2 SNEGSKA (reference sequence). The CDR3 contains 14 residues. CDR3 sequence reads: CSAREDLSNTEAFF.

The chain joins TRBV10-3 to TRBJ1-3. Germline CDR1 ENHRY, CDR2 SYGVKD. The CDR3 spans 14 residues. The CDR3 reads CAITERGTGNTIYF.

V and J are TRBV9 and TRBJ2-7; TCRdb returns TRBD1, unconfirmable since there is no DNA. Germline CDR1 SGDLS, CDR2 YYNGEE. The CDR3 is made up of 14 amino acids. The CDR3 loop reads CASSPRIPGFEQYF.